Sequencing of this T cell receptor beta chain was carried out in a study of T cell responses to AZD1222 COVID-19 vaccine. Study-level information: Second-dose intervals near 4 or 12 weeks were combined.

The CDR3 extends over 15 amino acids. V was pared by 3 bases and J by 7 bases, with 10 bases of the junction left unmatched. The germline CDR1 and CDR2 sequences are SGDLS and YYNGEE. Libraries were prepared by immunoSEQ multiplex PCR; TCRdb keeps only in-frame clonotypes and omits some of them. The sample shows approximately 160,000 clones, approximately 90% of them seen only once. J is TRBJ1-1 and V is TRBV9; 9 bases align to TRBD1. The input for sequencing was peripheral blood, taken on day 0 of AZD1222 vaccination. The TCR comes from an adult in good health. CDR3 region: CASSGNRDRVVEAFF. CDR3 DNA: TGTGCCAGCAGCGGAAACCGGGACAGGGTTGTTGAAGCTTTCTTT.